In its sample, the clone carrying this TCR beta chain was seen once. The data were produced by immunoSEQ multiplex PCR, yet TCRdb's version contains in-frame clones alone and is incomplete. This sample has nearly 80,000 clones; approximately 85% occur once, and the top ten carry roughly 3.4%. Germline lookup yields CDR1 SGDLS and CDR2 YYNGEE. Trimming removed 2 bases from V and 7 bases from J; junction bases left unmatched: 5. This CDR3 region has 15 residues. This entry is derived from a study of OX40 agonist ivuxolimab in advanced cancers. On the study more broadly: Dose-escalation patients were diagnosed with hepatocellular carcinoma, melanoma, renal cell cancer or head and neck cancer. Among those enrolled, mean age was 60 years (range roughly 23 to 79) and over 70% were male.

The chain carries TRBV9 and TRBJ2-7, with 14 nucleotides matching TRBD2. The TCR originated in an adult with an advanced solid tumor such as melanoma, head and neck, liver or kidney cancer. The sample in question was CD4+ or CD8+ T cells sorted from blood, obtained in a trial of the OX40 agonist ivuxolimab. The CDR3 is CASSVGLAGEMEQYF. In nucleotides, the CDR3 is TGTGCCAGCAGCGTGGGACTAGCGGGAGAAATGGAGCAGTACTTC. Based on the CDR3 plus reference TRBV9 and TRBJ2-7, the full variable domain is DSGVTQTPKHLITATGQRVTLRCSPRSGDLSVYWYQQSLDQGLQFLIQYYNGEERAKGNILERFSAQQFPDLHSELNLSSLELGDSALYFCASSVGLAGEMEQYFGPGTRLTVT.